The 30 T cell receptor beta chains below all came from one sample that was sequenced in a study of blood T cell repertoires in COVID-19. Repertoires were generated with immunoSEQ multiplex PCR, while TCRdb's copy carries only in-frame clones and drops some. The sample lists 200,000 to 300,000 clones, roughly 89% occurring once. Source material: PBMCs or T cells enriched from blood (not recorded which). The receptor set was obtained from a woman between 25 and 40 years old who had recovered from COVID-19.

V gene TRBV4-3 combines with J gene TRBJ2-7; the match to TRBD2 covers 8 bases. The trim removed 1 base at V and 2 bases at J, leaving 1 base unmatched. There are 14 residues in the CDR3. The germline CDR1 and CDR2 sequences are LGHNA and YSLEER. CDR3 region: CASSQVAGTYEQYF. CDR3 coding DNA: TGCGCCAGCAGCCAAGTAGCGGGAACCTACGAGCAGTACTTC.

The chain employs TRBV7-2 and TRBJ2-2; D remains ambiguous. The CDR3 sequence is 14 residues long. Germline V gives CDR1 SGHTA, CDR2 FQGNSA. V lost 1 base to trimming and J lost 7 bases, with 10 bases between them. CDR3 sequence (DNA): TGTGCCAGCAGCTTAGATTTTGCGGACGGGGAGCTGTTTTTT. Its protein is CASSLDFADGELFF.

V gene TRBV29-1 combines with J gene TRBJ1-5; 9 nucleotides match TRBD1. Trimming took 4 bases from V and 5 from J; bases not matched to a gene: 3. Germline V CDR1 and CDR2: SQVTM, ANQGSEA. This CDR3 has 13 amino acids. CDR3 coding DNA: TGCAGCGTTGGGACAGGGGATTATCAGCCCCAGCATTTT. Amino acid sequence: CSVGTGDYQPQHF.

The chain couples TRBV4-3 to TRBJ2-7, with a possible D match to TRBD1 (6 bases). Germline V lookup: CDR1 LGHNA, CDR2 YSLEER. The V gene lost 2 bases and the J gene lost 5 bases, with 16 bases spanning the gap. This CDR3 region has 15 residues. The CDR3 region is CASSQRFRGNNEQYF. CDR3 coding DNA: TGCGCCAGCAGCCAAAGATTCAGGGGTAATAACGAGCAGTACTTC.

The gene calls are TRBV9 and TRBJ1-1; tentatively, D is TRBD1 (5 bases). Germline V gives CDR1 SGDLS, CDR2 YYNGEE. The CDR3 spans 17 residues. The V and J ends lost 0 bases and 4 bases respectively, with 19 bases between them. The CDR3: CASSVDTGGDFGTEAFF. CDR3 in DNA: TGTGCCAGCAGCGTAGATACTGGAGGGGACTTTGGCACTGAAGCTTTCTTT.

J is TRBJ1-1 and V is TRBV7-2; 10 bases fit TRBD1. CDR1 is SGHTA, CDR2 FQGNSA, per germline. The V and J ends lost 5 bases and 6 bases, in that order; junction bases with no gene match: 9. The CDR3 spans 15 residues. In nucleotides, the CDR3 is TGTGCCAGCAGCACCCGACAGGGGGCTTCGGCTGAAGCTTTCTTT. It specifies CASSTRQGASAEAFF.

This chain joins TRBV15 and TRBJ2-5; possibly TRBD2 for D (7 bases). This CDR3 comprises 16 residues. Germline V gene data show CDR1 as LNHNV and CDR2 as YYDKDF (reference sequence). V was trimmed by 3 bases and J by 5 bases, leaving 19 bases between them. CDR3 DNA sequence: TGTGCCACCAGCAGGTGGGGGGGCGGAACCGGGGAGACCCAGTACTTC. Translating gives CATSRWGGGTGETQYF.

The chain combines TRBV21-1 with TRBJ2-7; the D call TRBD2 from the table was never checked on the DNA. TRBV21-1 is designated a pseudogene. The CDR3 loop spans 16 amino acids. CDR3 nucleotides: TGTGCCAGCAGCAAAGAACCGGGGAGGAACTCCTACGAGCAGTACTTC. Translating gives CASSKEPGRNSYEQYF.

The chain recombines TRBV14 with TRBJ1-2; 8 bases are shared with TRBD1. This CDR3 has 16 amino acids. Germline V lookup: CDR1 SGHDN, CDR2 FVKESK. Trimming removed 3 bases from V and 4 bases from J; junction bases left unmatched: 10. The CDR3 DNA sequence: TGTGCCAGCAGCCACTCAGACAGGGGACTTTCCTATGGCTACACCTTC. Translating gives CASSHSDRGLSYGYTF.

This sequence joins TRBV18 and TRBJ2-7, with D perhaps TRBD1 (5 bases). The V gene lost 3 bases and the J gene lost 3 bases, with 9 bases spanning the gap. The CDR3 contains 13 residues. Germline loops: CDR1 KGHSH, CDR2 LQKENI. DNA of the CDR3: TGTGCCAGCTCACCGTCCAGGGTCTACGAGCAGTACTTC. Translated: CASSPSRVYEQYF.

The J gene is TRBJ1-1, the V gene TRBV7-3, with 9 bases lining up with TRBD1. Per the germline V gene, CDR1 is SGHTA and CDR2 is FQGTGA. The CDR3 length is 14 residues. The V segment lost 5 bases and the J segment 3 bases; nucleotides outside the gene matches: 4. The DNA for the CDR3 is TGTGCCAGCAGCACCACAGGGGGCGACACTGAAGCTTTCTTT. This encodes CASSTTGGDTEAFF.

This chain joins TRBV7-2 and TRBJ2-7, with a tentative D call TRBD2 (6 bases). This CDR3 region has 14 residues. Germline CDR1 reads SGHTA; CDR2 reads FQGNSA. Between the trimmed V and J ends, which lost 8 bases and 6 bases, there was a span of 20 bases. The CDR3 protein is CASLQVGGFSEQYF. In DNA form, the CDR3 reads TGTGCCAGCCTACAAGTTGGAGGGTTTTCCGAGCAGTACTTC.

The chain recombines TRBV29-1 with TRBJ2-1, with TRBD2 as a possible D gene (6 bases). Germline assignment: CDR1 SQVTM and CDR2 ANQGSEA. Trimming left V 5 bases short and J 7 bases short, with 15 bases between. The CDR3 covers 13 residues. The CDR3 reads CSVRRGDANEQFF. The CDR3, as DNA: TGCAGCGTTCGGAGGGGAGATGCGAATGAGCAGTTCTTC.

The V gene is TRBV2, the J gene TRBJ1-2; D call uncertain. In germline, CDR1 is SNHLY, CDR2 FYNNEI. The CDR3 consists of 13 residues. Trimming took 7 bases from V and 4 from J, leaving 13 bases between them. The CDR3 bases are TGTGCCAGCAAAGAGAAGTTGAGCTATGGCTACACCTTC. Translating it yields CASKEKLSYGYTF. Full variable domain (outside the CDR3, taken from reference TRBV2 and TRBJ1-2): EPEVTQTPSHQVTQMGQEVILRCVPISNHLYFYWYRQILGQKVEFLVSFYNNEISEKSEIFDDQFSVERPDGSNFTLKIRSTKLEDSAMYFCASKEKLSYGYTFGSGTRLTVV.

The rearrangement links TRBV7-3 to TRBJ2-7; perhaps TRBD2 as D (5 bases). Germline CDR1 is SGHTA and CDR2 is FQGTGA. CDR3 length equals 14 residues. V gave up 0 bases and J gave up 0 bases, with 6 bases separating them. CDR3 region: CASSLTGSSYEQYF. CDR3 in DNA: TGTGCCAGCAGCTTAACGGGGAGCTCCTACGAGCAGTACTTC.

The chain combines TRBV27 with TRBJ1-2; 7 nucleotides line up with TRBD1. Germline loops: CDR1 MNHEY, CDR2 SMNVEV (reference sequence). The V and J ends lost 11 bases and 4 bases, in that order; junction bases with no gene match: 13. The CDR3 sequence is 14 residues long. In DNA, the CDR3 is TGTGCCTCACGCCCCGACAGGGACCCCTATGGCTACACCTTC. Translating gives CASRPDRDPYGYTF.

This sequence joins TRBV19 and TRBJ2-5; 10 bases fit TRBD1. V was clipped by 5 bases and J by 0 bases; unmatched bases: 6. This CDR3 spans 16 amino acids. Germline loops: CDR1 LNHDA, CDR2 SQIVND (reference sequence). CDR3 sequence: CASSPRDRGNQETQYF. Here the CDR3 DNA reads TGTGCCAGTAGTCCCCGGGACAGGGGAAACCAAGAGACCCAGTACTTC.

The CDR3 DNA is TGCAGCGTTGGGGTGGGCCCAGTCTACACTGAAGCTTTCTTT. This encodes CSVGVGPVYTEAFF. This chain uses TRBV29-1 with TRBJ1-1, with D uncertain. CDR3 length: 14 residues. Germline CDR1 reads SQVTM; CDR2 reads ANQGSEA. Deletions cut 4 bases from V and 3 bases from J, with 15 bases between. Supplemented by reference TRBV29-1 and TRBJ1-1, the full variable domain reads SAVISQKPSRDICQRGTSLTIQCQVDSQVTMMFWYRQQPGQSLTLIATANQGSEATYESGFVIDKFPISRPNLTFSTLTVSNMSPEDSSIYLCSVGVGPVYTEAFFGQGTRLTVV.

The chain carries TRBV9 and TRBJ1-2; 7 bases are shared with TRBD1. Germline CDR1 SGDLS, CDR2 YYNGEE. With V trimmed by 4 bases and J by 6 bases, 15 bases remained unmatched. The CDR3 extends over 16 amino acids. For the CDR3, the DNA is TGTGCCAGCAGCTCTCAAAAGGGACAGATTATAAATGGCTACACCTTC. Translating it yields CASSSQKGQIINGYTF.

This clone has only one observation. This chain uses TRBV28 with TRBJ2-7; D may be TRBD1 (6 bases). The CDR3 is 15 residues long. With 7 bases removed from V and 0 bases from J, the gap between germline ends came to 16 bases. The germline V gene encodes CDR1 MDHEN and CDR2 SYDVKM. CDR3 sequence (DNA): TGTGCCAGCACGGACGGGACACCATACTCCTACGAGCAGTACTTC. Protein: CASTDGTPYSYEQYF.

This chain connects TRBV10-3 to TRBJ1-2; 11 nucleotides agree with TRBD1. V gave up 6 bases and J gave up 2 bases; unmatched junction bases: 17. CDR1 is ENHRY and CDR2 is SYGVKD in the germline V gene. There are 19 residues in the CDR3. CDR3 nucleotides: TGTGCCATCAGCCCTAGCACCGGGACAGGGGGTGATAGAAACTATGGCTACACCTTC. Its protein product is CAISPSTGTGGDRNYGYTF.

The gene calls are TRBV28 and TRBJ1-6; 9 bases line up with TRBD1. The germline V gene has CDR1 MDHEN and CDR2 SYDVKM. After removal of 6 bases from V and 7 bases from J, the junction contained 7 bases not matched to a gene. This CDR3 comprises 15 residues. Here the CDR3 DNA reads TGTGCCAGCAGCTACCGACAGGGGGACAATTCACCCCTCCACTTT. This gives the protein CASSYRQGDNSPLHF.

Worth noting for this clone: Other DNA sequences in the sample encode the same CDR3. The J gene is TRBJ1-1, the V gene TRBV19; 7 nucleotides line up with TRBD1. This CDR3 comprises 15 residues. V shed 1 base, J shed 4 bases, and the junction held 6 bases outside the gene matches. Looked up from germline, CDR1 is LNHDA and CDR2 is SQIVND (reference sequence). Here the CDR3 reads CASSIGTGWGTEAFF. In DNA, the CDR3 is TGTGCCAGTAGTATAGGGACAGGTTGGGGCACTGAAGCTTTCTTT.

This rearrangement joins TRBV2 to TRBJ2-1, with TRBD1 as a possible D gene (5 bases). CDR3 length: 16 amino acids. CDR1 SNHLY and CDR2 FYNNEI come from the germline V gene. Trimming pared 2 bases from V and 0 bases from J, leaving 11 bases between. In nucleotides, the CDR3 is TGTGCCAGCAGTGAATCGGGCCAGGGCTCCTACAATGAGCAGTTCTTC. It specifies CASSESGQGSYNEQFF.

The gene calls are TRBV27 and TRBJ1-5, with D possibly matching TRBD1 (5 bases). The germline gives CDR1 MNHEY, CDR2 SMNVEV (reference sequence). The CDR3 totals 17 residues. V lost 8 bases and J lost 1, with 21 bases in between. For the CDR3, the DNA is TGTGCCAGCGCTCCGACCGGGGGGATTCTAAGCAATCAGCCCCAGCATTTT. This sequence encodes CASAPTGGILSNQPQHF.

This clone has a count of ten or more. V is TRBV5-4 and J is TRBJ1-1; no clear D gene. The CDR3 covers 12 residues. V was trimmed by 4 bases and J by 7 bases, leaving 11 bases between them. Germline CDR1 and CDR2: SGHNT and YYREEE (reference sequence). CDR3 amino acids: CASSPRGDEAFF. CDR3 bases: TGTGCCAGCAGCCCTCGGGGTGATGAAGCTTTCTTT.

CDR3 amino acids: CAWSLGVLRTGELFF. CDR3 nucleotide sequence: TGTGCCTGGAGTCTCGGGGTATTGCGCACCGGGGAGCTGTTTTTT. The chain has TRBV30 and TRBJ2-2, with D possibly matching TRBD2 (5 bases). Deletions cut 2 bases from V and 4 bases from J, with 14 bases between. The CDR3 has 15 residues. Germline V gives CDR1 GTSNPN, CDR2 SVGIG (reference sequence).

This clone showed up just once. The CDR3 DNA reads TGCAGCGTGACCGGGACAGGGGGCTACGAGCAGTACTTC. Amino acids: CSVTGTGGYEQYF. J is TRBJ2-7 and V is TRBV29-1; 11 nucleotides match TRBD1. Germline V gives CDR1 SQVTM, CDR2 ANQGSEA. The CDR3 spans 13 residues. After removal of 6 bases from V and 3 bases from J, the junction contained 4 bases not matched to a gene.

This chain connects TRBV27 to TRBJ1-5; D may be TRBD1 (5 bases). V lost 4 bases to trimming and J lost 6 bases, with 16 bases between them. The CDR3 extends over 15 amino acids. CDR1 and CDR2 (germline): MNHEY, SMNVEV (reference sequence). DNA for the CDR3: TGTGCCAGCAGTTCCGCCTCAGGGATGGGTCAGCCCCAGCATTTT. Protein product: CASSSASGMGQPQHF.

CDR3 amino acids: CAWTQGFRSYNEQFF. CDR3 nucleotides: TGTGCCTGGACCCAGGGGTTTCGCTCCTACAATGAGCAGTTCTTC. The chain combines TRBV30 with TRBJ2-1; D might be TRBD1 (6 bases). Germline assignment: CDR1 GTSNPN and CDR2 SVGIG (reference sequence). Trimming stripped 4 bases from V and 0 bases from J, with 13 bases between. CDR3 length: 15 amino acids.